These 26 T cell receptor beta chains were all obtained from the same sample, sequenced in a study of vaccination effects on CD4 cells after COVID-19. Before any sequencing was done, the ViraFEST assay used viral peptide pools to expand antigen-specific CD4+ T cells. Culturing for 10 to 11 days preceded CD4+ T cell isolation. Prior SARS-CoV-2 infection was absent in the vaccine recipients, as shown by negative nucleocapsid antibodies. No antigen is known for these receptors. TCRdb keeps only in-frame clones here, not all; method: immunoSEQ multiplex PCR. The table has about 41,000 clones, 77% seen once. The sample here was CD4+ T cells from PBMCs cultured with HCoV-NL63 spike peptides, taken before COVID-19 vaccination. The receptors were sampled from a human donor who received a COVID-19 vaccine.

This chain uses TRBV18 with TRBJ1-2; TRBD1 might be the D (6 bases). CDR1 and CDR2 (germline): KGHSH, LQKENI. Deletions cut 3 bases from V and 2 bases from J, with 13 bases between. CDR3 length: 15 amino acids. The CDR3 nucleotides are TGTGCCAGCTCACCCGTGACAGGCGAGAACTATGGCTACACCTTC. It translates to CASSPVTGENYGYTF.

This rearrangement joins TRBV7-2 to TRBJ2-5; no firm D call. The V end lost 5 bases, the J end lost 7 bases, and 14 bases lay between the germline ends. This CDR3 has 13 residues. The germline CDR1 and CDR2 sequences are SGHTA and FQGNSA. As DNA, the CDR3 is TGTGCCAGCAGCCGGTTAGCCCCCGGGACCCAGTACTTC. It translates to CASSRLAPGTQYF.

V gene TRBV12-3 or TRBV12-4 combines with J gene TRBJ2-1, with D perhaps given as TRBD1 or TRBD2 (5 bases each). The CDR3 has 13 residues. V dropped 4 bases and J dropped 10 bases, with 14 bases sitting between them. CDR3 residues: CASSSRDGREQFF. CDR3 DNA: TGTGCCAGCAGTTCTCGGGACGGTCGGGAGCAGTTCTTC.

The chain is built from TRBV5-1 and TRBJ1-2; 7 nucleotides match TRBD1. Germline loops: CDR1 SGHRS, CDR2 YFSETQ. Unmatched junction bases numbered 5, after V lost 1 base and J lost 5 bases. The length of the CDR3 is 14 residues. This CDR3 is CASSLSGGLYGYTF. The CDR3 nucleotides read TGCGCCAGCAGCTTGTCAGGGGGTCTATATGGCTACACCTTC.

V is TRBV3-1 (or the pseudogene TRBV3-2) and J is TRBJ1-2, with 10 bases lining up with TRBD1. Per germline, CDR1 LGHDT and CDR2 YNNKEL (reference sequence). The ends lost 4 bases at V and 4 bases at J; junction bases unmatched: 6. The CDR3 runs to 15 residues. The CDR3 region has the DNA TGTGCCAGCAGCCCCCGGGACAGGGGCATCTATGGCTACACCTTC. Its protein is CASSPRDRGIYGYTF.

This chain joins TRBV6-2 or TRBV6-3 and TRBJ1-6, with TRBD1 identical over 7 bases. The CDR3 loop spans 18 amino acids. The trim removed 0 bases at V and 8 bases at J, leaving 13 bases unmatched. Germline loops: CDR1 MNHEY, CDR2 SVGEGT. The CDR3: CASSYSIGRDSGDSPLHF. The CDR3 DNA reads as TGTGCCAGCAGTTACTCGATCGGGCGGGACAGCGGTGATTCACCCCTCCACTTT.

The chain is built from TRBV25-1 and TRBJ1-4, with 8 bases aligning to TRBD1. V shed 4 bases and J 7 bases; nucleotides not matched to a gene: 8. The CDR3 is 15 amino acids. The germline V gene encodes CDR1 MGHDK and CDR2 SYGVNS. The CDR3 loop reads CASSGRTGYGEKLFF. The CDR3 region has the DNA TGTGCCAGCAGTGGCAGGACAGGGTACGGTGAAAAACTGTTTTTT.

The chain has TRBV6-6 and TRBJ2-7; D remains unclear. Germline CDR1 MNHNY, CDR2 SVGAGI (reference sequence). The V gene lost 2 bases and the J gene lost 1 base, with 6 bases spanning the gap. The CDR3 spans 13 residues. As DNA, the CDR3 is TGTGCCAGCAGTTACCGCGGTTCCTACGAGCAGTACGTC. The encoded protein is CASSYRGSYEQYV.

The V and J genes are TRBV5-1 and TRBJ1-6; D remains ambiguous. In germline, CDR1 is SGHRS, CDR2 YFSETQ. The CDR3 contains 15 residues. Trimming left V 2 bases short and J 0 bases short, with 6 bases between. In DNA form, the CDR3 reads TGCGCCAGCAGCTTAGGAAGCTCCTATAATTCACCCCTCCACTTT. Protein sequence: CASSLGSSYNSPLHF.

The CDR3 here is CASSFGGSYGYTF. CDR3 sequence (DNA): TGTGCCAGTAGTTTTGGGGGATCCTATGGCTACACCTTC. This rearrangement joins TRBV19 to TRBJ1-2, with D possibly being TRBD1 (5 bases). V shed 5 bases and J shed 4 bases, with 11 bases lying between them. In germline, CDR1 is LNHDA, CDR2 SQIVND (reference sequence). The CDR3 covers 13 residues.

The chain is built from TRBV5-8 and TRBJ2-7; D possibly corresponds to TRBD1 (6 bases). V was trimmed by 9 bases and J by 3 bases, leaving 10 bases between them. Germline V lookup: CDR1 SGHTS, CDR2 YDEGEE. This CDR3 comprises 11 residues. CDR3: CATQDSYEQYV. In nucleotides, the CDR3 is TGTGCCACCCAGGACAGCTACGAGCAGTACGTC.

The rearrangement uses TRBV9 and TRBJ2-2, with no clear D. Germline CDR1 SGDLS, CDR2 YYNGEE. V lost 0 bases and J lost 2, with 5 bases in between. The CDR3 extends over 14 amino acids. CDR3 in amino acids: CASSVGHNTGELFF. The DNA for the CDR3 is TGTGCCAGCAGCGTAGGGCACAACACCGGGGAGCTGTTTTTT. The full variable domain, completed using reference TRBV9 and TRBJ2-2, is DSGVTQTPKHLITATGQRVTLRCSPRSGDLSVYWYQQSLDQGLQFLIQYYNGEERAKGNILERFSAQQFPDLHSELNLSSLELGDSALYFCASSVGHNTGELFFGEGSRLTVL.

This chain uses TRBV19 with TRBJ2-3; D is undetermined. The V gene's germline CDR1 is LNHDA and CDR2 SQIVND (reference sequence). CDR3 length equals 14 residues. Between the trimmed V and J ends, which lost 1 base and 10 bases, there was a span of 15 bases. The CDR3 loop is CASSIVLGLTAQYF. The DNA of the CDR3 is TGTGCCAGTAGTATAGTATTGGGTCTCACAGCGCAGTATTTT.

V and J are TRBV5-4 and TRBJ1-4, with 7 bases aligning to TRBD1. Trimming cost V 0 bases and J 5 bases; bases outside gene matches: 4. The germline V gene encodes CDR1 SGHNT and CDR2 YYREEE (reference sequence). The CDR3 has 15 amino acids. The CDR3 coding sequence is TGTGCCAGCAGCTTGGACCAGGGGGGAAATGAAAAACTGTTTTTT. Its translation is CASSLDQGGNEKLFF.

This clone came up a few times. The V call is TRBV6-4, the J call TRBJ2-2; no clear D. Germline loops: CDR1 MRHNA, CDR2 SNTAGT. There are 16 residues in the CDR3. The V gene lost 3 bases and the J gene lost 3 bases, with 14 bases spanning the gap. The CDR3 DNA reads TGTGCCAGCAGTGAACTTGCTCAGGTGGACACCGGGGAGCTGTTTTTT. This encodes CASSELAQVDTGELFF.

This chain joins TRBV5-6 and TRBJ1-1; D call uncertain. Germline values: CDR1 SGHDT, CDR2 YYEEEE. CDR3 length: 13 amino acids. The V and J ends lost 0 bases and 5 bases respectively, with 8 bases between them. CDR3 coding DNA: TGTGCCAGCAGCTTGGGACGGGAAACTGAAGCTTTCTTT. Its translation: CASSLGRETEAFF.

This sequence joins TRBV7-2 and TRBJ2-3; possibly TRBD2 for D (6 bases). Trimming took 1 base from V and 4 from J, leaving 15 bases between them. Per germline, CDR1 SGHTA and CDR2 FQGNSA. The CDR3 extends over 16 amino acids. The CDR3 is CASSLDVSREADTQYF. The CDR3, as DNA: TGTGCCAGCAGCTTAGATGTCTCCAGGGAGGCAGATACGCAGTATTTT.

In nucleotides, the CDR3 is TGCGCCAGCAGCTTCTGGACAGGGGCTAACTATGGCTACACCTTC. It is translated as CASSFWTGANYGYTF. V gene TRBV5-1 combines with J gene TRBJ1-2, with 9 bases that match TRBD1. V gave up 2 bases and J gave up 0 bases; unmatched junction bases: 2. CDR1 and CDR2 (germline): SGHRS, YFSETQ. The CDR3 is made up of 15 amino acids.

The chain is built from TRBV24-1 and TRBJ1-2, with D unclear. CDR3 length equals 13 residues. Deletions cut 4 bases from V and 8 bases from J, with 13 bases between. Germline V lookup: CDR1 KGHDR, CDR2 SFDVKD. The CDR3 region has the DNA TGTGCCACCAGTGAGCAGGACCGCGGCGGCTACACCTTC. It specifies CATSEQDRGGYTF.

This chain uses TRBV30 with TRBJ1-2; D call uncertain. The V gene lost 0 bases and the J gene lost 4 bases, with 3 bases spanning the gap. Germline CDR1 GTSNPN, CDR2 SVGIG (reference sequence). CDR3 size: 11 residues. The CDR3 sequence: CAWSVTYGYTF. CDR3 DNA sequence: TGTGCCTGGAGTGTAACCTATGGCTACACCTTC.

This chain links TRBV5-8 with TRBJ2-3, with 7 bases matching TRBD2. CDR1 is SGHTS, CDR2 YDEGEE, per germline. V lost 7 bases, J lost 4 bases, and 15 bases stayed unmatched. The CDR3 has 16 amino acids. CDR3 protein: CASPQALATLPDTQYF. CDR3 coding DNA: TGTGCCAGCCCTCAGGCACTAGCGACTTTGCCAGATACGCAGTATTTT.

J is TRBJ2-2 and V is TRBV6-5, with unresolved D. Trimming left V 6 bases short and J 7 bases short, with 18 bases between. CDR1 MNHEY and CDR2 SVGAGI come from the germline V gene. The CDR3 sequence is 15 residues long. The CDR3 spells CASRKRTAISGELFF. The CDR3 DNA sequence: TGTGCCAGCAGAAAGAGGACCGCCATCAGCGGGGAGCTGTTTTTT.

The J gene is TRBJ2-3, the V gene TRBV9, with 7 bases identical to TRBD2. Trimming at V came to 4 bases and at J to 6 bases, leaving 11 bases not matched to a gene. This CDR3 is 15 amino acids long. The germline gives CDR1 SGDLS, CDR2 YYNGEE. DNA for the CDR3: TGTGCCAGCAGCCCCAACGGGGGGTCAGGGGATACGCAGTATTTT. This gives the protein CASSPNGGSGDTQYF.

CDR3 sequence reads: CASSQLQGKPSTGELFF. CDR3 coding DNA: TGCGCCAGCAGCCAATTACAGGGTAAACCGAGCACCGGGGAGCTGTTTTTT. The genes are TRBV5-1 and TRBJ2-2, with D perhaps matching TRBD1 (6 bases). V was pared by 4 bases and J by 4 bases, with 20 bases between. Germline V lookup: CDR1 SGHRS, CDR2 YFSETQ. This CDR3 comprises 17 residues.

The rearrangement joins TRBV6-5 to TRBJ1-5; TRBD1 matches 9 bases. CDR3 length: 15 amino acids. Germline V lookup: CDR1 MNHEY, CDR2 SVGAGI. The V gene end was trimmed by 5 bases and the J gene end by 4 bases; junction bases not matched to a gene: 6. CDR3 sequence reads: CASSKDRGENQPQHF. The CDR3 DNA sequence: TGTGCCAGCAGTAAGGACAGGGGAGAGAATCAGCCCCAGCATTTT.

This clone was found a few times. The CDR3 is CASSSYQWDTQYF. For the CDR3, the DNA is TGCGCCAGCAGCTCGTACCAGTGGGATACGCAGTATTTT. The chain recombines TRBV5-1 with TRBJ2-3; the D is unclear. The germline gives CDR1 SGHRS, CDR2 YFSETQ. This CDR3 comprises 13 residues. V lost 3 bases, J lost 6 bases, and 11 bases lay in between. The complete variable domain, with remaining parts taken from reference TRBV5-1 and TRBJ2-3, reads KAGVTQTPRYLIKTRGQQVTLSCSPISGHRSVSWYQQTPGQGLQFLFEYFSETQRNKGNFPGRFSGRQFSNSRSEMNVSTLELGDSALYLCASSSYQWDTQYFGPGTRLTVL.